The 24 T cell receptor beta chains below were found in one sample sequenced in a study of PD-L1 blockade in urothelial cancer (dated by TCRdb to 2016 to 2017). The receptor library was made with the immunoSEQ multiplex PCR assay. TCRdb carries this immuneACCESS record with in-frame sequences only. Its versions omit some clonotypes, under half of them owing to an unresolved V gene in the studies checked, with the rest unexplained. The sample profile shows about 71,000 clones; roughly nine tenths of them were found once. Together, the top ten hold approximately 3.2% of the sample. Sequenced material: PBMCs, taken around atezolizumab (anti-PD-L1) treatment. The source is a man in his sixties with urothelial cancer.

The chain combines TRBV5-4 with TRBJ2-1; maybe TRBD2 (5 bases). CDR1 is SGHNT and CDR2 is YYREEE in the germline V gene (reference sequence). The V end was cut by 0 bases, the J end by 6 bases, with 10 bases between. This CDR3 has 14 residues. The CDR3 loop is CASSLAGLANEQFF. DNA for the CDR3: TGTGCCAGCAGCTTGGCCGGGCTAGCCAATGAGCAGTTCTTC.

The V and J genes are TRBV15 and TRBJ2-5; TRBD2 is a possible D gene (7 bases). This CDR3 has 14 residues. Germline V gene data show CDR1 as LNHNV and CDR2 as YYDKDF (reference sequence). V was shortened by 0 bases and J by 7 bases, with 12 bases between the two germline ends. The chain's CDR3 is CATSRDPGEGTQYF. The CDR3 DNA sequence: TGTGCCACCAGCAGAGATCCAGGGGAGGGGACCCAGTACTTC. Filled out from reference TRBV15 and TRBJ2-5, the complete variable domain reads DAMVIQNPRYQVTQFGKPVTLSCSQTLNHNVMYWYQQKSSQAPKLLFHYYDKDFNNEADTPDNFQSRRPNTSFCFLDIRSPGLGDTAMYLCATSRDPGEGTQYFGPGTRLLVL.

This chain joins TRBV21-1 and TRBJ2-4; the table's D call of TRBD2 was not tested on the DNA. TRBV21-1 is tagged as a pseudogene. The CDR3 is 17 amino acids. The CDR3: CASSAFSGGVAKNIQYF. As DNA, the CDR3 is TGTGCCAGCAGCGCATTTAGCGGGGGGGTAGCCAAAAACATTCAGTACTTC.

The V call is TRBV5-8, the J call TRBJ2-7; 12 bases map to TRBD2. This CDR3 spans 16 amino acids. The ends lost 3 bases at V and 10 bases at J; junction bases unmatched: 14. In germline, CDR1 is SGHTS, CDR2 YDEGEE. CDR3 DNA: TGTGCCAGCAGCTGGACCACGACTAGCGGGAGTGCCAAACAGTACTTC. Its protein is CASSWTTTSGSAKQYF.

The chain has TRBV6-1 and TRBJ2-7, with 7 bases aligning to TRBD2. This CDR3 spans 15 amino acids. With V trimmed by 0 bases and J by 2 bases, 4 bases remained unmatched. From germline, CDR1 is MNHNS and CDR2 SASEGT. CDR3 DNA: TGTGCCAGCAGTGAAGCGGGAGGGATCCCCTACGAGCAGTACTTC. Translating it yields CASSEAGGIPYEQYF.

CDR3 region: CASSLAGNTIYF. CDR3 sequence (DNA): TGTGCCAGCAGTTTGGCCGGAAACACCATATATTTT. The rearrangement uses TRBV27 and TRBJ1-3; D gene ambiguous. The V and J ends lost 3 bases and 4 bases respectively, with 4 bases between them. The CDR3 length is 12 residues. CDR1 is MNHEY, CDR2 SMNVEV, per germline (reference sequence).

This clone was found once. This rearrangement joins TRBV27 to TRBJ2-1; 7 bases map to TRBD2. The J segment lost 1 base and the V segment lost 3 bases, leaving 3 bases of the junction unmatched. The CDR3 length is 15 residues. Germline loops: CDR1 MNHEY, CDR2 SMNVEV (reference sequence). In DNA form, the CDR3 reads TGTGCCAGCAGTTTGGGACTAACGTCCTACAATGAGCAGTTCTTC. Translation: CASSLGLTSYNEQFF.

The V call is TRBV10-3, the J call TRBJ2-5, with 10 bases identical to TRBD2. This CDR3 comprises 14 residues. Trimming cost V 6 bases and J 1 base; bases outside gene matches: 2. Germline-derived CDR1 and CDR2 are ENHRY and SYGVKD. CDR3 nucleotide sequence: TGTGCCATCAGGAGGACTAGCGGCCAAGAGACCCAGTACTTC. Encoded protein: CAIRRTSGQETQYF.

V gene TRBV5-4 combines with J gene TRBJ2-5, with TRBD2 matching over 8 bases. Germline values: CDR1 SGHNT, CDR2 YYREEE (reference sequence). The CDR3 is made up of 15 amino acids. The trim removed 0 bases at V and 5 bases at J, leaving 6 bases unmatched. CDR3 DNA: TGTGCCAGCAGCTTGGCGAGCGGGAGAGGGGAGACCCAGTACTTC. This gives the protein CASSLASGRGETQYF.

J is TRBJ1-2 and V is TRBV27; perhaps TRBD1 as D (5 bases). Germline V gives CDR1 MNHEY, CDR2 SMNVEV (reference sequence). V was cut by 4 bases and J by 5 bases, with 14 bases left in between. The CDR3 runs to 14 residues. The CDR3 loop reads CASSSDSGGYGYTF. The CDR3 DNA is TGTGCCAGCAGTTCCGATAGCGGGGGGTATGGCTACACCTTC.

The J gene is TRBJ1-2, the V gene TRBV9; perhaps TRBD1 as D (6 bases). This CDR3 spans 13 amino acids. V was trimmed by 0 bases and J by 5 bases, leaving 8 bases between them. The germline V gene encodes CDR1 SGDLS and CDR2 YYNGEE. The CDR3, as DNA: TGTGCCAGCAGCGTAGAAACAGGGTATGGCTACACCTTC. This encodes CASSVETGYGYTF.

The CDR3 sequence: CASSSRTGLNTGELFF. The DNA of the CDR3 is TGTGCCAGCAGCTCTAGGACAGGGCTGAACACCGGGGAGCTGTTTTTT. V and J are TRBV7-9 and TRBJ2-2, with TRBD1 matching over 8 bases. CDR3 length equals 16 residues. Germline V gene data show CDR1 as SEHNR and CDR2 as FQNEAQ (reference sequence). J gave up 1 base and V 4 bases, and 5 bases lay outside the gene matches.

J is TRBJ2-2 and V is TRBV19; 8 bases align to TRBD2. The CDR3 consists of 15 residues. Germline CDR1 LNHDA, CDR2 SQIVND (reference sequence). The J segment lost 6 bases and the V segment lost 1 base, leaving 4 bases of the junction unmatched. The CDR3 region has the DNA TGTGCCAGTAGTATAGGGCGGGGGGCCTCCGGGGAGCTGTTTTTT. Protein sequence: CASSIGRGASGELFF.

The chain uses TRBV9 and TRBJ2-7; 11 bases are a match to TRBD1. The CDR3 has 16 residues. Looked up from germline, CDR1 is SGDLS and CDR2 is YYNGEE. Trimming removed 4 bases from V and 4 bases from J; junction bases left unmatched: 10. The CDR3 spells CASSLRGTGGFYEQYF. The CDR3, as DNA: TGTGCCAGCAGCCTCAGGGGGACAGGGGGTTTTTACGAGCAGTACTTC. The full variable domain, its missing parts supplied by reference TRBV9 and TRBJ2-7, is DSGVTQTPKHLITATGQRVTLRCSPRSGDLSVYWYQQSLDQGLQFLIQYYNGEERAKGNILERFSAQQFPDLHSELNLSSLELGDSALYFCASSLRGTGGFYEQYFGPGTRLTVT.

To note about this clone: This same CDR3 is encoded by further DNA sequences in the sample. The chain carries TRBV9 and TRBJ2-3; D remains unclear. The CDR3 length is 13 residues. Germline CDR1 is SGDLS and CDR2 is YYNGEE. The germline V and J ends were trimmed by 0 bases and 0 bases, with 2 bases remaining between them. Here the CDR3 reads CASSVVSTDTQYF. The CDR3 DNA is TGTGCCAGCAGCGTAGTAAGCACAGATACGCAGTATTTT.

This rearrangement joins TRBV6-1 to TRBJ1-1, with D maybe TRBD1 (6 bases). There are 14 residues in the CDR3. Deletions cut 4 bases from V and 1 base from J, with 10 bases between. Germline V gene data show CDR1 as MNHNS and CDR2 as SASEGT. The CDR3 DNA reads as TGTGCCAGCAGTGTCCTAGGGGGGAACACTGAAGCTTTCTTT. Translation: CASSVLGGNTEAFF.

CDR3: CASSEDRGETQYF. CDR3 coding DNA: TGTGCCAGCAGTGAAGACAGGGGGGAGACCCAGTACTTC. The chain employs TRBV2 and TRBJ2-5, with 8 bases matching TRBD1. Germline CDR1 reads SNHLY; CDR2 reads FYNNEI. V lost 1 base and J lost 5; bases outside the gene matches: 0. CDR3 length: 13 residues.

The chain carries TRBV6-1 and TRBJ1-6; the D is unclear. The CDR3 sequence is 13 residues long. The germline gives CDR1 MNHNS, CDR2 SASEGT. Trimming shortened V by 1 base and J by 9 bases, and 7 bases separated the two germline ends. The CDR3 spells CASSEGSFSPLHF. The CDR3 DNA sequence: TGTGCCAGCAGTGAAGGTAGCTTTTCACCCCTCCACTTT.

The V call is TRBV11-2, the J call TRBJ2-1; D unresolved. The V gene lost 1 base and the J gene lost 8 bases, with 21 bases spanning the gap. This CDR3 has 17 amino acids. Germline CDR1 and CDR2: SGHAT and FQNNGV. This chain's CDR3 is CASSLGARYQLGDEQFF. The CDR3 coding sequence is TGTGCCAGCAGCTTAGGGGCTCGATATCAACTTGGCGATGAGCAGTTCTTC.

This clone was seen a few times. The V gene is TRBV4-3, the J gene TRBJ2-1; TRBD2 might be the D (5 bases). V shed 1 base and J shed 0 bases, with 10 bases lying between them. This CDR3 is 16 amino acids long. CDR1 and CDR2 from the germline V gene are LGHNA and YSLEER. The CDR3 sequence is CASSQGRHSSYNEQFF. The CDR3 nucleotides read TGCGCCAGCAGCCAAGGGAGGCACAGCTCCTACAATGAGCAGTTCTTC.

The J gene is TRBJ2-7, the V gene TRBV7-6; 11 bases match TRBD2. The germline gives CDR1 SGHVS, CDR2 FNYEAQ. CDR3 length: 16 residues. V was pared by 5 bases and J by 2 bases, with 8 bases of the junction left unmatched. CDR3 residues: CASSQRASGGTYEQYF. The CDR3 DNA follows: TGTGCCAGCAGCCAGAGAGCTAGCGGGGGGACCTACGAGCAGTACTTC.

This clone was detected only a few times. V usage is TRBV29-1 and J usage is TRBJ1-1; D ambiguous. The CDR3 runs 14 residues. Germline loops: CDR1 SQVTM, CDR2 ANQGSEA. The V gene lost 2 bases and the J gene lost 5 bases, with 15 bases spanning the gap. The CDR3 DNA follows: TGCAGCGTTGAAATTGGTCTATCTAAGACTGAAGCTTTCTTT. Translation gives CSVEIGLSKTEAFF.

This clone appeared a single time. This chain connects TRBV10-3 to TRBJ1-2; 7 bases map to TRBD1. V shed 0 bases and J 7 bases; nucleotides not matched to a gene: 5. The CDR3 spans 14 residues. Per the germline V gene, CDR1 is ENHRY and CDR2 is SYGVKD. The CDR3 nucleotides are TGTGCCATCAGTGAGTCCATTAACAGGGGTGGCTACACCTTC. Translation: CAISESINRGGYTF.

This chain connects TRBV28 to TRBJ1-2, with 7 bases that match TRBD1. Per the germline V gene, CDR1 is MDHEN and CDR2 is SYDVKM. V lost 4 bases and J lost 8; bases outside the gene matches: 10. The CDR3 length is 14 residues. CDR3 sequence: CASSSSGQLRGYTF. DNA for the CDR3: TGTGCCAGCAGTTCCTCGGGACAGCTTAGAGGCTACACCTTC.